The next 15 T cell receptor beta chains were all read from a single sample in a study of shared clonotypes between healthy human individuals. The data were produced by immunoSEQ multiplex PCR, yet TCRdb's version contains in-frame clones alone and is incomplete. Seen here are about 2.3 million clones, around 93% observed once, and the top ten hold around 0.35%. The sequenced material came from naive CD4+ T cells from PBMCs. The subset denotes: CD45RA+ positively selected. The receptors originated from a man younger than 35 in good health. Some clones in this sample may be carry-over from other donors' samples.

This clone has just one count. This chain links TRBV6-6 with TRBJ2-3; 8 bases line up with TRBD1. The germline CDR1 and CDR2 sequences are MNHNY and SVGAGI (reference sequence). The CDR3 consists of 16 residues. Trimming took 2 bases from V and 4 from J; bases not matched to a gene: 8. The chain's CDR3 is CASSYLAGGAADTQYF. In DNA, the CDR3 is TGTGCCAGCAGTTACCTCGCAGGGGGCGCAGCAGATACGCAGTATTTT.

The chain employs TRBV4-2 and TRBJ1-1; a possible D gene is TRBD1 (5 bases). Germline lookup yields CDR1 LGHNA and CDR2 YNFKEQ. Trimming pared 5 bases from V and 0 bases from J, leaving 10 bases between. The CDR3 length is 14 residues. The CDR3 reads CASSEGAVNTEAFF. CDR3 bases: TGTGCCAGCAGCGAAGGGGCCGTGAACACTGAAGCTTTCTTT.

This rearrangement joins TRBV5-1 to TRBJ2-7; D unclear. Germline V lookup: CDR1 SGHRS, CDR2 YFSETQ. The V end was cut by 4 bases, the J end by 0 bases, with 11 bases between. The CDR3 has 14 amino acids. CDR3 in amino acids: CASSTRTDSYEQYF. CDR3 nucleotide sequence: TGCGCCAGCAGCACCCGGACGGACTCCTACGAGCAGTACTTC.

This chain connects TRBV10-1 to TRBJ2-1; 13 positions match TRBD2. CDR3 length: 14 residues. Unmatched junction bases numbered 6, after V lost 9 bases and J lost 7 bases. In germline, CDR1 is WNHNN, CDR2 SYGVQD (reference sequence). In nucleotides, the CDR3 is TGCGCCAGAGGACTAGCGGGAGATAAAAATGAGCAGTTCTTC. Translated: CARGLAGDKNEQFF.

Notes on this clone: The sample holds other DNA sequences that translate to the same CDR3. V is TRBV30 and J is TRBJ2-1; TRBD1 is a possible D gene (5 bases). Germline V gene lookup returns CDR1 GTSNPN and CDR2 SVGIG (reference sequence). The CDR3 runs 11 residues. V lost 4 bases and J lost 4, with 5 bases in between. The CDR3 region has the DNA TGTGCCTGGACAGGGTACAATGAGCAGTTCTTC. Residues: CAWTGYNEQFF.

The genes are TRBV5-1 and TRBJ2-5; 13 nucleotides match TRBD2. Germline V gene lookup returns CDR1 SGHRS and CDR2 YFSETQ. Germline trimming cut 2 bases from V and 5 bases from J; bases unmatched to any gene: 6. CDR3 length equals 16 residues. The CDR3 DNA sequence: TGCGCCAGCAGCTTCGGACTAGCGGGAGCTTTGGAGACCCAGTACTTC. Amino acids: CASSFGLAGALETQYF.

This clone was observed a few times. The same CDR3 is also encoded by other DNA sequences in this sample. The chain couples TRBV2 to TRBJ1-1; D is unclear. The CDR3 is 13 amino acids. The V and J ends lost 5 bases and 1 base respectively, with 8 bases between them. The germline V gene has CDR1 SNHLY and CDR2 FYNNEI. CDR3 amino acids: CASSLEENTEAFF. The CDR3, as DNA: TGTGCCAGCAGTCTCGAGGAGAACACTGAAGCTTTCTTT.

This chain joins TRBV6-1 and TRBJ2-7; 11 bases fit TRBD1. V gave up 5 bases and J gave up 2 bases; unmatched junction bases: 8. In germline, CDR1 is MNHNS, CDR2 SASEGT. The length of the CDR3 is 16 residues. CDR3 in DNA: TGTGCCAGCAGTAAAGTAGGGACAGGGGGAACCTACGAGCAGTACTTC. Amino acids: CASSKVGTGGTYEQYF.

In regard to this clone: Additional DNA sequences in this sample encode the identical CDR3. The chain combines TRBV10-3 with TRBJ2-5; D ambiguous. This CDR3 has 11 residues. Trimming took off 3 bases at V and 2 bases at J, with 1 base between the two ends. CDR1 is ENHRY and CDR2 is SYGVKD in the germline V gene. CDR3 protein: CAISEQETQYF. As DNA, the CDR3 is TGTGCCATCAGTGAACAAGAGACCCAGTACTTC.

V is TRBV6-1 and J is TRBJ2-7, with TRBD1 as a possible D gene (5 bases). This CDR3 is 14 amino acids long. V lost 6 bases, J lost 0 bases, and 12 bases lay in between. Germline CDR1 MNHNS, CDR2 SASEGT. CDR3 sequence (DNA): TGTGCCAGCAGCGGAAGGGGTAACTCCTACGAGCAGTACTTC. Protein product: CASSGRGNSYEQYF.

The chain combines TRBV9 with TRBJ2-5, with TRBD2 identical over 8 bases. The trim removed 2 bases at V and 3 bases at J, leaving 15 bases unmatched. The germline gives CDR1 SGDLS, CDR2 YYNGEE. This CDR3 region has 18 residues. Written as DNA, the CDR3 is TGTGCCAGCAGCGTGGCCCCCATCAGCGGGAGTGGTGAAGAGACCCAGTACTTC. Its translation: CASSVAPISGSGEETQYF.

The chain recombines TRBV4-3 with TRBJ1-1, with a tentative D call TRBD1 (5 bases). This CDR3 contains 15 residues. The ends were cut back, 1 base at V and 4 bases at J, with 13 bases in the middle. Germline CDR1 reads LGHNA; CDR2 reads YSLEER. The CDR3 reads CASSQVQAGTTEAFF. CDR3 nucleotides: TGCGCCAGCAGCCAAGTTCAGGCAGGGACCACTGAAGCTTTCTTT.

The chain has TRBV5-1 and TRBJ1-1; D uncertain. The germline CDR1 and CDR2 sequences are SGHRS and YFSETQ. Trimming took off 0 bases at V and 1 base at J, with 10 bases between the two ends. The CDR3 covers 15 residues. This chain's CDR3 is CASSLGVAQNTEAFF. The CDR3 DNA sequence: TGCGCCAGCAGCTTGGGTGTGGCCCAGAACACTGAAGCTTTCTTT.

The chain uses TRBV18 and TRBJ1-1, with no clear D. CDR3 length: 14 amino acids. Trimming removed 2 bases from V and 1 base from J, with 8 bases in between. Germline-derived CDR1 and CDR2 are KGHSH and LQKENI. CDR3 sequence reads: CASSPIQKNTEAFF. Written as DNA, the CDR3 is TGTGCCAGCTCACCAATTCAGAAGAACACTGAAGCTTTCTTT. Based on the CDR3 plus reference TRBV18 and TRBJ1-1, the full variable domain is NAGVMQNPRHLVRRRGQEARLRCSPMKGHSHVYWYRQLPEEGLKFMVYLQKENIIDESGMPKERFSAEFPKEGPSILRIQQVVRGDSAAYFCASSPIQKNTEAFFGQGTRLTVV.

The CDR3 loop is CASSPQVADSKNIQYF. In DNA form, the CDR3 reads TGTGCCAGCTCACCACAAGTTGCAGACTCCAAAAACATTCAGTACTTC. The chain is built from TRBV18 and TRBJ2-4, with D uncertain. CDR1 and CDR2 (germline): KGHSH, LQKENI. Trimming took 1 base from V and 2 from J, leaving 12 bases between them. CDR3 length: 16 amino acids.